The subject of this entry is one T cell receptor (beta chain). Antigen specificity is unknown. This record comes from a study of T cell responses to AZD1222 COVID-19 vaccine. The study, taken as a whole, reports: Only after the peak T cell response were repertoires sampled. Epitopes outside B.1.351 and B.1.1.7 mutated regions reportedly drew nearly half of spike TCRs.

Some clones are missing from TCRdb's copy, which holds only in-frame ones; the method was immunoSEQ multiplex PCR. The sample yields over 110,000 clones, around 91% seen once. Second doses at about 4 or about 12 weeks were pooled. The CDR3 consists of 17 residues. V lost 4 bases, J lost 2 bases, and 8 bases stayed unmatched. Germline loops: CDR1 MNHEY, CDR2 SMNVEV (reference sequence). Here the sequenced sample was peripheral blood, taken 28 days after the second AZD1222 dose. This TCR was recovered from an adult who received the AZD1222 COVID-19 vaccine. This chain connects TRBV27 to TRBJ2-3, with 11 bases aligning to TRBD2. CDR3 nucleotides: TGTGCCAGCAGTTACCTAGCGGGAGGTTCACACACAGATACGCAGTATTTT. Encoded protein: CASSYLAGGSHTDTQYF.